A selection of T cell receptor beta chains follows, all from one sample in a study of post-analysis software for immune sequencing data. One entry per CDR3 protein, called by TCRdb with MiXCR from the PCR reads. The profile covers about 770,000 distinct CDR3 sequences, with more than 45% appearing a single time and 4.9% taken by the ten largest. The sequenced sample consisted of blood. These TCRs come from a girl under 18 with multiple sclerosis. Each CDR3 is given with its conserved first and last residue. The order of the fields is CDR3 DNA, CDR3 protein, V gene, J gene, clone size, D gene, CDR3 length. The D gene is left open where the match is weak. Not every row has a clone size; where given, it reads once, few, many or a size class.

CDR3nt: TGCAGTGCTAGATTACAGGGTTCAGGCGAGACCCAGTACTTC; CDR3aa: CSARLQGSGETQYF; v_gene: TRBV20-1; j_gene: TRBJ2-5; abundance: few; d_gene: -; len: 14
CDR3nt: TGCAGTGCAACGACCAAGACGGGATTCTACGAGCAGTACTTC; CDR3aa: CSATTKTGFYEQYF; v_gene: TRBV20-1; j_gene: TRBJ2-7; abundance: -; d_gene: -; len: 14
CDR3nt: TGTGCCACCAAATCCGGGCCCTCCTCCTACAATGAGCAGTTCTTC; CDR3aa: CATKSGPSSYNEQFF; v_gene: TRBV10-3; j_gene: TRBJ2-1; abundance: -; d_gene: -; len: 15
CDR3nt: TGTGCCACCAGTGACCAAACCACGGGAGCCTCCTACAATGAGCAGTTCTTC; CDR3aa: CATSDQTTGASYNEQFF; v_gene: TRBV24-1; j_gene: TRBJ2-1; abundance: few; d_gene: -; len: 17
CDR3nt: TGTGCCAGCAGCTTAACGGACAGGGGTACCTACGAGCAGTACTTC; CDR3aa: CASSLTDRGTYEQYF; v_gene: TRBV7-8; j_gene: TRBJ2-7; abundance: -; d_gene: TRBD1; len: 15
CDR3nt: TGTGCCAGCAGCTTGTACGACAGGTGGTTCCAAGAGACCCAGCATTTT; CDR3aa: CASSLYDRWFQETQHF; v_gene: TRBV5-5; j_gene: TRBJ1-5; abundance: -; d_gene: -; len: 16
CDR3nt: TGTGCCAGCAGCGTACGGGTAGCGGGAGGGCCAGATACGCAGTATTTT; CDR3aa: CASSVRVAGGPDTQYF; v_gene: TRBV9; j_gene: TRBJ2-3; abundance: -; d_gene: TRBD2; len: 16
CDR3nt: TGTGCCAGCAGCTTAAAGTTCGGGAGAAACACCGGGGAGCTGTTTTTT; CDR3aa: CASSLKFGRNTGELFF; v_gene: TRBV7-3; j_gene: TRBJ2-2; abundance: once; d_gene: -; len: 16
CDR3nt: TGCGCCAGCAGTACCCCGGGAGGGGGGACCCAGTACTTC; CDR3aa: CASSTPGGGTQYF; v_gene: TRBV6-5; j_gene: TRBJ2-5; abundance: -; d_gene: TRBD2; len: 13
CDR3nt: TGTGCCAGCAGCCGGGAGGAGGGGAATGAAAAACTGTTTTTT; CDR3aa: CASSREEGNEKLFF; v_gene: TRBV7-8; j_gene: TRBJ1-4; abundance: -; d_gene: -; len: 14
CDR3nt: TGCAGCTTCGGGACTAGCGGGAGGGATGAGCAGTTCTTC; CDR3aa: CSFGTSGRDEQFF; v_gene: TRBV29-1; j_gene: TRBJ2-1; abundance: -; d_gene: TRBD2; len: 13
CDR3nt: TGTGCCAGCAGTTTCCGACAGGGTTGGGATGAAAAACTGTTTTTT; CDR3aa: CASSFRQGWDEKLFF; v_gene: TRBV27; j_gene: TRBJ1-4; abundance: few; d_gene: TRBD1; len: 15
CDR3nt: TGTGCCAGCAGTTACTCGATAGCGGGAGGAGCCTACGAGCAGTACTTC; CDR3aa: CASSYSIAGGAYEQYF; v_gene: TRBV6-5; j_gene: TRBJ2-7; abundance: few; d_gene: TRBD2; len: 16
CDR3nt: TGTGCCAGCACCTCCGGGGGCGGACCAAACACCGGGGAGCTGTTTTTT; CDR3aa: CASTSGGGPNTGELFF; v_gene: TRBV6-2/TRBV6-3; j_gene: TRBJ2-2; abundance: -; d_gene: -; len: 16
CDR3nt: TGTGCCACCAGCAGAGATCGAGACTACGAGCAGTACTTC; CDR3aa: CATSRDRDYEQYF; v_gene: TRBV15; j_gene: TRBJ2-7; abundance: many; d_gene: -; len: 13
CDR3nt: TGTGCCAGCAGCCAAGCTGTAAGGGTAGGGGAGGAGACGGGGGAGCTGTTTTTT; CDR3aa: CASSQAVRVGEETGELFF; v_gene: TRBV4-2; j_gene: TRBJ2-2; abundance: -; d_gene: -; len: 18
CDR3nt: TGTGCCATCAGTGGGCCAGCGGACCAAGAGACCCAGTACTTC; CDR3aa: CAISGPADQETQYF; v_gene: TRBV10-3; j_gene: TRBJ2-5; abundance: -; d_gene: -; len: 14